The clone carrying this T cell receptor (beta chain) has more than one count but fewer than ten. One entry per CDR3 protein results from TCRdb running MiXCR on the 5' RACE reads. The table shows under 700,000 distinct CDR3 sequences, with around 21% occurring only once. This record belongs to a study of T-cell memory formation after mild COVID-19. The receptor's source is an adult woman who had mild COVID-19 (a few samples of this study predate the infection). Cell type and time point are not known. The sample comprised PBMCs or a T cell subset sorted from them (not recorded which).

CDR3 loop: CASSLGLAASSYNEQFF. DNA for the CDR3: TGCGCCAGCAGCCTGGGACTAGCTGCCAGCTCCTACAATGAGCAGTTCTTC. The chain employs TRBV5-1 and TRBJ2-1; 9 bases are shared with TRBD2. The junction had 8 bases not matched to a gene; V was cut back by 4 bases and J by 0 bases. The germline V gene has CDR1 SGHRS and CDR2 YFSETQ. The CDR3 loop spans 17 amino acids.